This paragraph reports one T cell receptor beta chain. Antigen specificity is unknown. PCR used 60 Vbeta primers and 13 Jbeta primers. The protocol was immunoSEQ multiplex PCR, while the TCRdb copy is restricted to in-frame clones and leaves out a portion. Among under 200,000 clones, around 74% were seen once, and the ten largest hold 1.3% to 1.5%. Sampled while nominally healthy, donors likely had unrecorded immune exposures. V was trimmed by 2 bases and J by 8 bases, leaving 7 bases between them. CDR3 length equals 11 residues. In germline, CDR1 is GTSNPN, CDR2 SVGIG (reference sequence). This specimen comes from a study of cytomegalovirus exposure and HLA in healthy donors. The overall study: Falling in the Caucasian-associated ancestry cluster were approximately 86% of 398 genotyped donors.

Study-wide results and caveats: When a later analysis compared HLA-associated TCR beta chains with equally common others, the HLA-associated chains turned out to be more clonally expanded and to have lower generation probabilities. A previous analysis found most TCR beta V segments productive roughly 87% or roughly 30% of the time.

What was sequenced was PBMCs. This receptor was taken from a woman younger than 45 in good health and CMV-seronegative. The rearrangement links TRBV30 to TRBJ2-1; no firm D call. The CDR3, as DNA: TGTGCCTGGAGTCCCCGGTATGAGCAGTTCTTC. Protein sequence: CAWSPRYEQFF.